This T cell receptor beta chain was found in a study of identical twins. V lost 7 bases and J lost 8, with 11 bases in between. The CDR3 has 11 amino acids. Germline V gives CDR1 MNHEY, CDR2 SVGAGI. Using its own MiXCR run on the 5' RACE reads, TCRdb lists one record per CDR3 protein. This table holds about 690,000 distinct CDR3 sequences, about 20% found once. These same records also appear under a second study, on T cells expressing NK-cell markers.

The TCR sequence derives from a young woman in good health. This sequence joins TRBV6-5 and TRBJ2-5; D is possibly TRBD1 (6 bases). Sequencing input: PBMCs. CDR3 protein: CASTTGFTQYF. DNA of the CDR3: TGTGCCAGCACTACAGGGTTTACCCAGTACTTC.